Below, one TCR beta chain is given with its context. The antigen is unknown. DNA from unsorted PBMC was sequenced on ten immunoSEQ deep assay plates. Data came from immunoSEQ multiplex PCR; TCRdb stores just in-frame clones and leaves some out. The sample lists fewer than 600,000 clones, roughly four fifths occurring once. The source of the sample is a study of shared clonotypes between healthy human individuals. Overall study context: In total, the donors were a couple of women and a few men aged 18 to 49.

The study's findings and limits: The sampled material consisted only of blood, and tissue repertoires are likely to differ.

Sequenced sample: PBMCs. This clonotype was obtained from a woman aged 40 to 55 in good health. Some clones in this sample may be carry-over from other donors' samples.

The CDR3 coding sequence is TGTGCCAGCAGCCCGAGGGCCCGGGACAGGGACGCCTACGAGCAGTACTTC. It yields the protein CASSPRARDRDAYEQYF. The rearrangement uses TRBV7-9 and TRBJ2-7, with 9 bases lining up with TRBD1. The germline gives CDR1 SEHNR, CDR2 FQNEAQ (reference sequence). The CDR3 is made up of 17 amino acids. Unmatched junction bases numbered 13, after V lost 5 bases and J lost 2 bases.